A selection of T cell receptor beta chains follows, all from one sample in a study of blood T cell repertoires in COVID-19. The repertoire was sequenced with immunoSEQ multiplex PCR; TCRdb's copy has only in-frame clones and lacks some. The sample shows 70,000 or so clones, about nine tenths of them seen only once. The sequenced material came from peripheral blood. These receptor sequences come from a woman aged 80 or over with active COVID-19. Both conserved end residues are part of each CDR3.

v_gene: TRBV6-5
len: 12
j_gene: TRBJ2-5
CDR3aa: CASRSTGETQYF

v_gene: TRBV5-1
len: 15
j_gene: TRBJ2-7
CDR3aa: CASSSRQGAGYEQYF

v_gene: TRBV28
len: 14
j_gene: TRBJ1-1
CDR3aa: CASSSYRVNTEAFF

v_gene: TRBV10-3
len: 14
j_gene: TRBJ2-7
CDR3aa: CAISEASVRNEQYF

v_gene: TRBV7-9
len: 16
j_gene: TRBJ2-6
CDR3aa: CASSLGTVSGANVLTF

v_gene: TRBV15
len: 14
j_gene: TRBJ2-3
CDR3aa: CATRAGASTDTQYF

v_gene: TRBV19
len: 12
j_gene: TRBJ1-2
CDR3aa: CASSSQGAGYTF

v_gene: TRBV10-3
len: 14
j_gene: TRBJ2-3
CDR3aa: CAIGRQESTDTQYF

v_gene: TRBV6-2/TRBV6-3
len: 12
j_gene: TRBJ1-1
CDR3aa: CASSPDRGEAFF

v_gene: TRBV3-1/TRBV3-2
len: 14
j_gene: TRBJ1-1
CDR3aa: CASSSTGPVSEAFF

v_gene: TRBV7-2
len: 12
j_gene: TRBJ2-3
CDR3aa: CASSSRGNTQYF

v_gene: TRBV10-2
len: 14
j_gene: TRBJ2-7
CDR3aa: CASSESGRAHEQYF

v_gene: TRBV27
len: 14
j_gene: TRBJ1-4
CDR3aa: CASSPRDSYEKLFF

v_gene: TRBV4-3
len: 22
j_gene: TRBJ2-2
CDR3aa: CASSQETHAFSGRIRDTGELFF

v_gene: TRBV4-3
len: 15
j_gene: TRBJ1-4
CDR3aa: CASSQDAALNEKLFF

v_gene: TRBV28
len: 14
j_gene: TRBJ1-5
CDR3aa: CASSFPDRYQPQHF

v_gene: TRBV28
len: 13
j_gene: TRBJ2-5
CDR3aa: CASRGLPRETQYF

v_gene: TRBV10-2
len: 14
j_gene: TRBJ2-1
CDR3aa: CASSVLARYNEQFF

v_gene: TRBV4-1
len: 14
j_gene: TRBJ2-7
CDR3aa: CASSQGDRGYEQYF

v_gene: TRBV28
len: 15
j_gene: TRBJ1-3
CDR3aa: CASRWAGGVRNTIYF

v_gene: TRBV7-9
len: 17
j_gene: TRBJ2-3
CDR3aa: CASSLYFLAGDGDTQYF

v_gene: TRBV19
len: 18
j_gene: TRBJ1-1
CDR3aa: CASSIWVNWREVNTEAFF

v_gene: TRBV18
len: 16
j_gene: TRBJ2-3
CDR3aa: CASSTRTSGSTDTQYF

v_gene: TRBV4-1
len: 13
j_gene: TRBJ1-4
CDR3aa: CASSHFGSRGLFF

v_gene: TRBV3-1/TRBV3-2
len: 15
j_gene: TRBJ2-3
CDR3aa: CASSQSLRGLDTQYF

v_gene: TRBV28
len: 15
j_gene: TRBJ2-7
CDR3aa: CASSFKLTRRYEQYF

v_gene: TRBV6-5
len: 12
j_gene: TRBJ2-7
CDR3aa: CASSPTSYEQYF

v_gene: TRBV5-1
len: 12
j_gene: TRBJ2-1
CDR3aa: CASSLRDNEQFF

v_gene: TRBV28
len: 14
j_gene: TRBJ2-7
CDR3aa: CASSRNRVLYEQYF

v_gene: TRBV9
len: 14
j_gene: TRBJ1-3
CDR3aa: CASSAGGSGNTIYF

v_gene: TRBV28
len: 16
j_gene: TRBJ1-3
CDR3aa: CAIHPSWGASGNTIYF

v_gene: TRBV9
len: 14
j_gene: TRBJ2-3
CDR3aa: CASSVVLTTDTQYF

v_gene: TRBV19
len: 14
j_gene: TRBJ2-1
CDR3aa: CASTPGLAWNEQFF

v_gene: TRBV30
len: 19
j_gene: TRBJ1-5
CDR3aa: CAWRGTGGTYGYGNQPQHF

v_gene: TRBV27
len: 16
j_gene: TRBJ1-6
CDR3aa: CASSIGAGAPNAPLHF

v_gene: TRBV10-3
len: 14
j_gene: TRBJ1-2
CDR3aa: CAISESDGGYGYTF

v_gene: TRBV20-1
len: 15
j_gene: TRBJ1-5
CDR3aa: CSASGGTGGVQPQHF

v_gene: TRBV9
len: 14
j_gene: TRBJ2-7
CDR3aa: CASSPGQGTYEQYF

v_gene: TRBV2
len: 14
j_gene: TRBJ2-7
CDR3aa: CASSGRRTSYEQYF

v_gene: TRBV11-1
len: 15
j_gene: TRBJ2-7
CDR3aa: CASSVPSGRIDEQYF

v_gene: TRBV29-1
len: 13
j_gene: TRBJ1-1
CDR3aa: CSVDPPSGTEAFF

v_gene: TRBV28
len: 15
j_gene: TRBJ2-2
CDR3aa: CASSFGTGYTGELFF

v_gene: TRBV19
len: 15
j_gene: TRBJ2-7
CDR3aa: CASSIRGDLLYEQYF

v_gene: TRBV7-2
len: 13
j_gene: TRBJ2-2
CDR3aa: CASSEYGPGELFF

v_gene: TRBV19
len: 20
j_gene: TRBJ2-1
CDR3aa: CASRRTSGLAGANSYNEQFF

v_gene: TRBV23-1
len: 16
j_gene: TRBJ1-5
CDR3aa: CASSQSRGLRNQPQHF

v_gene: TRBV25-1
len: 15
j_gene: TRBJ2-1
CDR3aa: CASSGGLREGPSQFF

v_gene: TRBV7-9
len: 13
j_gene: TRBJ2-7
CDR3aa: CASSFASSAEQYF

v_gene: TRBV9
len: 17
j_gene: TRBJ2-1
CDR3aa: CASSPIASGRAYNEQFF

v_gene: TRBV6-1
len: 15
j_gene: TRBJ1-5
CDR3aa: CASSEAGQGRQPQHF

v_gene: TRBV30
len: 13
j_gene: TRBJ1-2
CDR3aa: CAWRVAANYGYTF

v_gene: TRBV15
len: 19
j_gene: TRBJ1-4
CDR3aa: CATSRVPPPTGGNQEKLFF